This T cell receptor beta chain was recorded in a study of CD8 T cells in Susac syndrome. Whole-study context: When their blood was taken, the Susac syndrome patients had either not yet had any therapy, were taking corticosteroids, or were taking intravenous immunoglobulin alone.

TCR beta sequencing was performed on blood CD8+ and CD4+ T cells. Random hexamers were used to reverse transcribe the RNA input (0.5 to 1 ug). TCRdb ran MiXCR on the immunoSEQ multiplex PCR reads and lists one entry per CDR3 protein. The sample lists around 53,000 distinct CDR3 sequences; roughly 94% were seen once. What was sequenced was CD8+ T cells from PBMCs. The source of this sequence is a human donor with Susac syndrome.

As DNA, the CDR3 is TGTGCCAGCAGGCCCAGTTCCAACTATGGCTACACCTTC. Translating gives CASRPSSNYGYTF. This chain uses TRBV9 with TRBJ1-2; no clear D. The CDR3 consists of 13 residues. V was clipped by 5 bases and J by 2 bases, with 10 bases between them. CDR1 and CDR2 (germline): SGDLS, YYNGEE.